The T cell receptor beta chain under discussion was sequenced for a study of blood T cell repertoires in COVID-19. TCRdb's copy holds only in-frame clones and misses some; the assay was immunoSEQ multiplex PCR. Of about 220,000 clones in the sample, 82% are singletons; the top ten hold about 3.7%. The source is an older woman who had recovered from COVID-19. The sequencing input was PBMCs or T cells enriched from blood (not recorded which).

The CDR3 is CASSFYRTDNEQFF. DNA for the CDR3: TGTGCCAGCAGTTTTTACCGGACAGACAATGAGCAGTTCTTC. The rearrangement joins TRBV28 to TRBJ2-1; a possible D gene is TRBD1 (6 bases). Trimming stripped 3 bases from V and 5 bases from J, with 11 bases between. CDR3 size: 14 residues. Germline CDR1 MDHEN, CDR2 SYDVKM.